This passage covers 22 T cell receptor beta chains from one sample sequenced in a study of T cell responses to AZD1222 COVID-19 vaccine. Measured with immunoSEQ multiplex PCR; TCRdb has only the in-frame clones, and not every one. Among some 190,000 clones listed, approximately 86% were seen once. This specimen was peripheral blood, taken on day 0 of AZD1222 vaccination. The source is an adult in good health.

V and J are TRBV30 and TRBJ1-2; weak D call: TRBD1 (6 bases). CDR1 GTSNPN and CDR2 SVGIG come from the germline V gene (reference sequence). Trimming left V 2 bases short and J 8 bases short, with 12 bases between. There are 12 residues in the CDR3. CDR3 in amino acids: CAWSPQGQGYTF. In nucleotides, the CDR3 is TGTGCCTGGAGTCCACAGGGACAAGGCTACACCTTC.

The rearrangement joins TRBV6-5 to TRBJ2-5; D is perhaps TRBD2 (6 bases). This CDR3 has 14 amino acids. V lost 6 bases to trimming and J lost 5 bases, with 16 bases between them. The germline CDR1 and CDR2 sequences are MNHEY and SVGAGI. CDR3 sequence: CASSLGGLAETQYF. The CDR3 coding sequence is TGTGCCAGCAGCCTCGGGGGTCTGGCGGAGACCCAGTACTTC.

V gene TRBV27 combines with J gene TRBJ1-3; D is unresolved. The CDR3 has 19 residues. CDR1 MNHEY and CDR2 SMNVEV come from the germline V gene (reference sequence). V was shortened by 2 bases and J by 0 bases, with 20 bases between the two germline ends. In DNA form, the CDR3 reads TGTGCCAGCAGTTTAATCGCCCCCCCCAGAAAGAGCTCTGGAAACACCATATATTTT. Translated: CASSLIAPPRKSSGNTIYF.

J is TRBJ2-5 and V is TRBV28; tentative D call: TRBD1 (6 bases). V shed 6 bases and J shed 5 bases, with 19 bases lying between them. Germline loops: CDR1 MDHEN, CDR2 SYDVKM. The CDR3 runs 15 residues. The CDR3: CASRDRTGFLETQYF. The CDR3 nucleotides are TGTGCCAGCAGGGACAGAACAGGGTTCTTGGAGACCCAGTACTTC.

This chain connects TRBV7-9 to TRBJ2-7, with a tentative D call TRBD2 (5 bases). The CDR3 spans 13 residues. CDR1 is SEHNR and CDR2 is FQNEAQ in the germline V gene (reference sequence). V was trimmed by 2 bases and J by 4 bases, leaving 9 bases between them. The CDR3 region has the DNA TGTGCCAGCAGCTTAAATCGGGGTTACGAGCAGTACTTC. Translating it yields CASSLNRGYEQYF.

The CDR3 region is CASSPPGSGNQPQHF. The CDR3 DNA reads TGTGCCAGCTCACCCCCCGGGTCCGGCAATCAGCCCCAGCATTTT. The chain has TRBV18 and TRBJ1-5; D is uncertain. The CDR3 has 15 amino acids. V lost 3 bases to trimming and J lost 2 bases, with 11 bases between them. CDR1 is KGHSH, CDR2 LQKENI, per germline.

V is TRBV5-1 and J is TRBJ2-1; D not certain. Trimming took off 2 bases at V and 10 bases at J, with 13 bases between the two ends. This CDR3 comprises 13 residues. Germline V CDR1 and CDR2: SGHRS, YFSETQ. In nucleotides, the CDR3 is TGCGCCAGCAGCTTAACGCAGCTAGGAGAGCAGTTCTTC. Its translation is CASSLTQLGEQFF.

The rearrangement joins TRBV5-1 to TRBJ2-5; 9 nucleotides match TRBD1. This CDR3 spans 14 amino acids. The junction had 6 bases not matched to a gene; V was cut back by 4 bases and J by 5 bases. From germline, CDR1 is SGHRS and CDR2 YFSETQ. The CDR3 nucleotides are TGCGCCAGCAGCACCACAGGGGGCCGTGAGACCCAGTACTTC. Translated, it gives CASSTTGGRETQYF.

The chain uses TRBV29-1 and TRBJ2-1, with D maybe TRBD1 (6 bases). Deletions cut 7 bases from V and 2 bases from J, with 15 bases between. Germline-derived CDR1 and CDR2 are SQVTM and ANQGSEA. This CDR3 is 14 amino acids long. The CDR3 protein is CSGLDRLTYNEQFF. CDR3 DNA: TGCAGCGGCCTCGACAGGTTGACCTACAATGAGCAGTTCTTC.

This chain connects TRBV6-1 to TRBJ1-6, with no clear D. Trimming took off 1 base at V and 4 bases at J, with 8 bases between the two ends. The CDR3 totals 15 residues. Germline assignment: CDR1 MNHNS and CDR2 SASEGT. The CDR3, as DNA: TGTGCCAGCAGTGAAGTAGACAATTATAATTCACCCCTCCACTTT. This gives the protein CASSEVDNYNSPLHF.

The chain joins TRBV10-3 to TRBJ1-3, with 7 nucleotides matching TRBD1. Per the germline V gene, CDR1 is ENHRY and CDR2 is SYGVKD. CDR3 size: 14 residues. The V segment lost 2 bases and the J segment 6 bases; nucleotides outside the gene matches: 4. The CDR3 sequence: CAISEAGQTNTIYF. DNA of the CDR3: TGTGCCATCAGTGAGGCGGGACAGACAAACACCATATATTTT.

The chain employs TRBV19 and TRBJ2-3; D unclear. With 6 bases removed from V and 6 bases from J, the gap between germline ends came to 10 bases. CDR1 and CDR2 from the germline V gene are LNHDA and SQIVND (reference sequence). CDR3 length: 12 residues. CDR3 in amino acids: CASRQSPDTQYF. In DNA form, the CDR3 reads TGTGCCAGTAGGCAGAGCCCGGATACGCAGTATTTT.

This chain links TRBV20-1 with TRBJ1-1; D gene uncertain. Looked up from germline, CDR1 is DFQATT and CDR2 is SNEGSKA (reference sequence). The CDR3 spans 11 residues. Trimming pared 7 bases from V and 8 bases from J, leaving 14 bases between. The CDR3 region is CSGGAVREAFF. The CDR3 DNA is TGCAGTGGGGGAGCTGTTCGCGAAGCTTTCTTT.

This chain joins TRBV2 and TRBJ1-2, with D possibly being TRBD1 (6 bases). CDR3 length equals 14 residues. CDR1 and CDR2 (germline): SNHLY, FYNNEI. Deletions cut 6 bases from V and 6 bases from J, with 17 bases between. The CDR3: CASRERGRDDGYTF. The CDR3 bases are TGTGCCAGCAGGGAGAGGGGGAGGGACGATGGCTACACCTTC. Looking up the rest from reference TRBV2 and TRBJ1-2 gives the full variable domain: EPEVTQTPSHQVTQMGQEVILRCVPISNHLYFYWYRQILGQKVEFLVSFYNNEISEKSEIFDDQFSVERPDGSNFTLKIRSTKLEDSAMYFCASRERGRDDGYTFGSGTRLTVV.

The CDR3 spells CASRRGANYGYTF. The CDR3 DNA follows: TGTGCCAGCAGAAGGGGAGCCAACTATGGCTACACCTTC. This rearrangement joins TRBV2 to TRBJ1-2; TRBD1 might be the D (5 bases). Germline CDR1 reads SNHLY; CDR2 reads FYNNEI. Deletions cut 6 bases from V and 2 bases from J, with 10 bases between. This CDR3 comprises 13 residues.

The chain uses TRBV3-1 (or the pseudogene TRBV3-2) and TRBJ1-4, with no clear D. In germline, CDR1 is LGHDT, CDR2 YNNKEL (reference sequence). Trimming left V 0 bases short and J 12 bases short, with 11 bases between. There are 13 residues in the CDR3. CDR3 protein: CASSQDPQVQLFF. In nucleotides, the CDR3 is TGTGCCAGCAGCCAAGATCCCCAGGTACAACTGTTTTTT.

Comment on this clone: One end of the junction does not line up with germline, which may come from a read error. V usage is TRBV3-1 (or the pseudogene TRBV3-2) and J usage is TRBJ2-2; TRBD2 agrees at 8 bases. The germline V gene encodes CDR1 LGHDT and CDR2 YNNKEL (reference sequence). The CDR3 contains 16 residues. The CDR3 sequence is CASIQFTSGGTGELFF. In DNA, the CDR3 is TGTGCCAGCATCCAATTCACTAGCGGTGGGACCGGGGAGCTGTTTTTT.

The J gene is TRBJ2-7, the V gene TRBV6-2 or TRBV6-3; TRBD2 aligns across 7 bases. Germline CDR1 reads MNHEY; CDR2 reads SVGEGT. V was clipped by 2 bases and J by 3 bases; unmatched bases: 13. There are 17 residues in the CDR3. For the CDR3, the DNA is TGTGCCAGCAGTTACCGCACTATGATAGGGGAGGGCTACGAGCAGTACTTC. It encodes CASSYRTMIGEGYEQYF.

The chain employs TRBV14 and TRBJ1-2; TRBD1 aligns across 8 bases. With V trimmed by 2 bases and J by 4 bases, 6 bases remained unmatched. The CDR3 runs 15 residues. Germline V gene lookup returns CDR1 SGHDN and CDR2 FVKESK. CDR3 in amino acids: CASSQSGGVSYGYTF. CDR3 sequence (DNA): TGTGCCAGCAGCCAATCAGGGGGCGTGAGCTATGGCTACACCTTC.

The chain links TRBV5-1 to TRBJ2-5; 8 nucleotides agree with TRBD2. V lost 1 base, J lost 5 bases, and 4 bases stayed unmatched. The CDR3 has 14 amino acids. Germline lookup yields CDR1 SGHRS and CDR2 YFSETQ. CDR3 nucleotide sequence: TGCGCCAGCAGCTTGCAACTAGCGGTGGAGACCCAGTACTTC. Protein product: CASSLQLAVETQYF.

The chain uses TRBV29-1 and TRBJ2-7, with D tentatively TRBD2 (5 bases). The germline V gene has CDR1 SQVTM and CDR2 ANQGSEA. Trimming removed 4 bases from V and 2 bases from J, with 15 bases in between. The length of the CDR3 is 14 residues. CDR3 sequence (DNA): TGCAGCGTTGTTGGAAGACTATTACCCTACGAGCAGTACTTC. It specifies CSVVGRLLPYEQYF.

The chain joins TRBV6-5 to TRBJ2-7, with D hard to call. The CDR3 has 12 residues. Trimming removed 2 bases from V and 4 bases from J, with 6 bases in between. Germline lookup yields CDR1 MNHEY and CDR2 SVGAGI. CDR3 protein: CASSYNWYEQYF. The DNA for the CDR3 is TGTGCCAGCAGTTACAACTGGTACGAGCAGTACTTC.